This TCR beta chain was captured by sequencing in a study of T cells in Graves' hyperthyroidism and ophthalmopathy. Study-level information: Peripheral blood was drawn at first diagnosis, prior to all treatment.

The TCR beta CDR3 regions underwent amplification using RNA transcripts as the source. The TCR CDR3 first-round RT-PCR relied on the HTBI primer set. Using its own MiXCR run on the multiplex PCR reads, TCRdb lists one record per CDR3 protein. The sample holds around 700,000 distinct CDR3 sequences, around 19% seen once. General study points: In simple terms, a model built on 13 V-J features told ophthalmopathy apart from stable hyperthyroidism.

Patients between 18 and 65 years old had hyperthyroidism, newly diagnosed and lasting under 2 months. Exclusion of patients followed from uncontrolled infection, other autoimmune disease, pregnancy or lactation. This clonotype has at least ten counts. Its antigen is as yet unknown. The sequence was obtained from a woman aged 50 to 60 with Graves' hyperthyroidism that later progressed to Graves' ophthalmopathy. Sequenced material: blood.

This CDR3 reads CASSQFGARTGKDGYTF. The CDR3 DNA reads as TGTGCCAGCAGTCAGTTCGGAGCCAGGACAGGGAAGGATGGCTACACCTTC. The rearrangement uses TRBV12-3 or TRBV12-4 and TRBJ1-2, with 8 bases matching TRBD1. V dropped 5 bases and J dropped 6; count of bases not matched to a gene: 17. This CDR3 is 17 amino acids long.